This T cell receptor beta chain stems from a study of blood T cell repertoires in COVID-19. Study-wide background: Sites across the United States, Italy and Spain contributed samples from acute and convalescent COVID-19. Sample material is recorded as cDNA or gDNA derived from T cells, B-cell-depleted T cells, or PBMCs.

J lost 7 bases, V lost 2 bases, and 9 bases had no gene match. From germline, CDR1 is SGHKS and CDR2 YYEKEE (reference sequence). The CDR3 covers 17 residues. Authors' analysis steps: Amplification of reference gene primers was used by the study to estimate nucleated cell counts. Here immunoSEQ multiplex PCR was the method, and the copy in TCRdb shows in-frame clones only, minus some. The V and J calls and clone size are taken from that table; D and trimming were inferred from the DNA. The data contain around 200,000 clones, roughly 80% of them singletons. Sequenced material: peripheral blood. This sequence originates from a woman in her fifties or sixties with acute or convalescent COVID-19. V usage is TRBV5-5 and J usage is TRBJ1-6, with TRBD1 identical over 10 bases. CDR3 nucleotide sequence: TGTGCCAGCAGCTTTACATACGGGACAGGGGCCAATTCACCCCTCCACTTT. Protein: CASSFTYGTGANSPLHF.